A selection of T cell receptor beta chains follows, all from one sample in a study of blood T cell repertoires in COVID-19. Some clones are missing from TCRdb's copy, which holds only in-frame ones; the method was immunoSEQ multiplex PCR. The data show over 200,000 clones, 65% to 85% seen once. The sequencing sample was made of peripheral blood. Source of these receptors: a woman aged 45-59 years with acute or convalescent COVID-19. Each CDR3 is given with its conserved first and last residue. A D gene is named only where the DNA matches it firmly.

CDR3 protein: CASSLGRTQETQYF; CDR3 DNA: TGCGCCAGCAGCTTGGGACGGACTCAAGAGACCCAGTACTTC; D gene: .; J gene: TRBJ2-5; V gene: TRBV5-1
CDR3 protein: CAISGFRDNYEQYF; CDR3 DNA: TGTGCCATCAGTGGTTTTAGGGACAACTACGAGCAGTACTTC; D gene: .; J gene: TRBJ2-7; V gene: TRBV10-3
CDR3 protein: CAWSEGGYNEQFF; CDR3 DNA: TGTGCCTGGAGTGAAGGGGGCTACAATGAGCAGTTCTTC; D gene: .; J gene: TRBJ2-1; V gene: TRBV30
CDR3 protein: CASSPMTGYYGYTF; CDR3 DNA: TGTGCCAGCTCACCAATGACAGGGTACTATGGCTACACCTTC; D gene: TRBD1; J gene: TRBJ1-2; V gene: TRBV18
CDR3 protein: CASSPGGWEESEQYF; CDR3 DNA: TGTGCCAGCAGCCCGGGGGGGTGGGAGGAGAGCGAGCAGTACTTC; D gene: TRBD2; J gene: TRBJ2-7; V gene: TRBV6-5
CDR3 protein: CASSPTVGYEQYF; CDR3 DNA: TGTGCCAGTAGTCCGACAGTAGGCTACGAGCAGTACTTC; D gene: .; J gene: TRBJ2-7; V gene: TRBV19
CDR3 protein: CASTSGSQPYNEQFF; CDR3 DNA: TGTGCCAGCACTAGCGGGAGTCAACCGTACAATGAGCAGTTCTTC; D gene: TRBD2; J gene: TRBJ2-1; V gene: TRBV13
CDR3 protein: CASSHLGSRERGNEQFF; CDR3 DNA: TGTGCCAGCAGCCACCTCGGTTCGCGGGAGCGTGGGAATGAGCAGTTCTTC; D gene: TRBD2; J gene: TRBJ2-1; V gene: TRBV3-1/TRBV3-2
CDR3 protein: CASSSRDRDHTEAFF; CDR3 DNA: TGTGCCAGCAGCTCCCGGGACAGGGACCACACTGAAGCTTTCTTT; D gene: TRBD1; J gene: TRBJ1-1; V gene: TRBV9
CDR3 protein: CASSQEGLLNTEAFF; CDR3 DNA: TGTGCCAGCAGCCAAGAAGGACTGCTGAACACTGAAGCTTTCTTT; D gene: .; J gene: TRBJ1-1; V gene: TRBV4-2
CDR3 protein: CASSDGAIVYNEQFF; CDR3 DNA: TGTGCCAGTAGCGACGGAGCCATCGTATACAATGAGCAGTTCTTC; D gene: .; J gene: TRBJ2-1; V gene: TRBV19
CDR3 protein: CATSRETPWDSPPYNEQFF; CDR3 DNA: TGTGCCACCAGCAGAGAAACCCCCTGGGACTCCCCCCCCTACAATGAGCAGTTCTTC; D gene: .; J gene: TRBJ2-1; V gene: TRBV15
CDR3 protein: CASSSWGAGNTIYF; CDR3 DNA: TGTGCCAGCAGCTCGTGGGGGGCTGGAAACACCATATATTTT; D gene: .; J gene: TRBJ1-3; V gene: TRBV9
CDR3 protein: CASSPRSMIVGHTNNEKLFF; CDR3 DNA: TGTGCCAGCTCACCGCGATCCATGATAGTGGGGCACACGAACAATGAAAAACTGTTTTTT; D gene: .; J gene: TRBJ1-4; V gene: TRBV18